This T cell receptor beta chain comes out of a study of cytomegalovirus exposure and HLA in healthy donors. Concerning this clone itself: What it recognizes is unknown.

The PCR contained 60 Vbeta and 13 Jbeta primers. Repertoires were generated with immunoSEQ multiplex PCR, while TCRdb's copy carries only in-frame clones and drops some. There are about 220,000 clones in the sample; approximately 80% occur only once, and approximately 0.71% lies in the top ten. V was pared by 2 bases and J by 1 base, with 6 bases of the junction left unmatched. Germline lookup yields CDR1 GTSNPN and CDR2 SVGIG (reference sequence). The CDR3 loop spans 15 amino acids. Study results and caveats: Sequencing artifact likely explains a cluster of highly shared sequence variants. Immune exposure was documented only through CMV serostatus.

V gene TRBV30 combines with J gene TRBJ1-1, with 8 bases fitting TRBD1. Specimen: PBMCs. This sequence was found in a boy between 2 and 10 years old in good health and CMV-seronegative. CDR3 loop: CAWSTDRVENTEAFF. The CDR3 DNA sequence: TGTGCCTGGAGTACGGACAGGGTGGAGAACACTGAAGCTTTCTTT.